This T cell receptor beta chain was captured by sequencing in a study of cytomegalovirus exposure and HLA in healthy donors (dated by TCRdb to the late 2010s). In the study overall: According to an earlier analysis of a few hundred of the donors, about 170 million T cells yielded roughly 100 million unique TCR beta sequences and about 300 Gb of sequence data. An early release that covered about 640 HLA-typed donors contained about 300 gigabases of sequencing data and approximately 85 million unique TCR sequences. Of the roughly 390 genotyped donors, approximately 81% were placed in the genetic ancestry cluster associated with self-reported Caucasian donors. The aim of the study was to test whether cataloging public T cell receptors could identify signatures of past pathogen exposure. Using immunosequencing, the study profiled T cell repertoires from approximately 700 subjects and related those repertoires to cytomegalovirus serostatus. A separate validation cohort of over a hundred different subjects was used in addition to the roughly 720-subject first cohort. To predict cytomegalovirus infection status, the study combined high-throughput TCR immunosequencing, statistical association of individual TCRs with disease status, and machine learning. A later analysis re-examined previously published TCR beta repertoires from over 500 donors and added high-resolution HLA genotyping to investigate patterns of TCR occurrence. Rather than using new phenotypic data, the later analysis identified candidate immune exposures from TCR beta sequences and from how often those sequences occurred across donors. An earlier analysis of nearly 600 of the donors applied high-throughput TCR beta sequencing to assess whether each TCR beta V gene segment acted as functional or pseudogenic. Donor age, sex, ethnicity and CMV serostatus were compiled together with the repertoire data. Genome-wide SNP genotypes for about 65% of the roughly 670 donors were used in a later genetic analysis, which treated that subset as a discovery cohort. Every repertoire in the discovery cohort had been generated on one and the same sequencing platform. HLA typing covered class I and class II loci at four-digit resolution. Typing coverage varied by locus: about 629-630 donors for A, B, C, DRB1 and DQB1; roughly 510 for DQA1; over 600 for DPA1; 400 to 480 for DPB1. Because of strong linkage in the cohort, roughly five DR-DQ haplotypes were treated as single units for association and clustering. Among about 390 genotyped donors of the cohort, an average of approximately 230,000 unique TCR beta nucleotide sequences were sequenced per donor, 15% to 20% of them non-productive. Overall results and qualifications from the work: According to a later analysis, parvovirus B19, influenza, CMV and Epstein-Barr virus appeared linked to several top co-occurrence clusters. According to a later analysis, most CMV-associated TCR beta chains appeared to be HLA-restricted, and the HLA associations seemed to be driven largely by CMV exposure. Presence/absence analyses assumed roughly uniform sequencing depth across donors, an assumption that may not hold. In a later analysis, TCR association rates were found to vary across HLA loci, with the most associated TCRs seen for DRB1 alleles and the fewest for HLA-C alleles. In a later analysis, HLA-associated TCR beta chains were found to be more clonally expanded and to have lower generation probabilities than equally common non-associated chains. In an earlier analysis of 587 of the donors, most TCR beta V segments were observed in productive rearrangements about 87% or about 30% of the time, broadly matching IMGT annotations. Most TCR sequences were seen in very few donors, while some public TCRs were found in many individuals. A group of highly shared sequence variants was considered likely to be a technical artifact of the sequencing pipeline. In vitro tests confirmed that a few of the cytomegalovirus-associated TCR beta chains recognize cytomegalovirus antigens. In a later analysis, some 17,000 TCR beta sequences were associated with specific HLA alleles at a false discovery rate of 0.05. The study gave a list of about 150 TCR beta chains associated with cytomegalovirus. Strong co-occurrence of HLA alleles, especially DR and DQ, made assigning TCR associations to individual alleles difficult. The 87-base-pair reads could not distinguish some IMGT-functional V segments, including TRBV6-2 and TRBV6-3, so those segments were excluded. Because some donors lacked HLA typing at each locus, the association tests relied only on the typed subset. Linkage disequilibrium might explain the correlated functional status among segregating V segments, but an unknown experimental factor could not be ruled out. A further reported finding was that TCR beta sequences accurately predicted the HLA-A and HLA-B alleles for most subjects in the first cohort. V-gene and J-gene trimming of TCR beta chains was associated with a missense DCLRE1C variant in a later genetic analysis, and the association was replicated in an independent cohort. Because counts were too low, seventeen rarely observed V segments, including chromosome 9 orphons, were left out of the earlier analysis of roughly 600 of the donors. In this cohort, only TCR beta chains were sequenced, and detectable features were limited by the absence of alpha or paired-chain data. According to the authors, the approach could potentially be generalized to other disease states and immunological phenotypes. In a later genetic analysis, fewer N-insertions in productive TCRs were reported among donors in an Asian-associated ancestry cluster than the 666-donor mean. For the cohort, immune exposure information was limited to CMV serostatus. In both the original and validation cohorts, the classifier was reported to diagnose cytomegalovirus status with high specificity and sensitivity.

The cohort was made up of under 800 healthy bone marrow donors. Cohort members were all nominally healthy when sampled, although unrecorded immune exposures were likely present. The donor was CMV seronegative and belonged to the group of 350 or so seronegative cohort members. Each donor provided a peripheral blood sample, and peripheral blood mononuclear cells were used for TCR beta sequencing. Genomic DNA extraction from the blood cell samples was performed with the Qiagen DNeasy Blood Extraction Kit. Libraries were made using the immunoSEQ multiplex PCR assay. A mixture of 60 forward primers for TCR Vbeta segments and 13 reverse primers for TCR Jbeta segments was used in the multiplex PCR. Amplification of the CDR3 region of rearranged TCR beta genes was performed with a multiplex PCR assay on genomic DNA. On the Illumina HiSeq System, the amplified TCR beta libraries were sequenced as 87-base-pair reads. In the authors' own workflow: A later analysis tallied 80 million to 95 million unique TCR beta chains across the 550 to 850 repertoires, and approximately 12 million of those chains were shared by two or more donors. Raw reads were error-corrected and collapsed into unique sequences with a nearest-neighbor algorithm that merged closely related sequences to remove PCR and sequencing errors. To assign V, D and J gene segments, CDR3 sequences were aligned to IMGT reference sequences. Each retained sequence needed at least a six-nucleotide match to both a V gene segment and a J gene segment. A rearrangement counted as productive if the CDR3 had no stop codons and remained in frame with V and J, and every other rearrangement counted as non-productive. CDR3 was defined by IMGT convention, running from the second conserved V-encoded cysteine to the conserved J-encoded phenylalanine. The earlier analysis of around 640 of the donors excluded sequences that lacked an unambiguous match to a single V gene segment. In an earlier analysis of 450 to 700 of the donors, V segments were called functional above 56.7% productive rearrangements and were called segregating when the between-donor standard deviation exceeded 5%. A statistical classification framework was built for diagnosing cytomegalovirus status from the catalog of TCR beta chain sequences. In a later analysis, TCR nucleotide sequences were compared against IMGT/GENE-DB human TR gene sequences so that V and J genes could be assigned. Using the TCRdist pipeline, a later analysis assigned CDR3 sequences along with most-parsimonious VDJ recombination scenarios. In a later analysis, each TCR beta chain was defined by its CDR3 amino acid sequence together with its V-gene family, and reads lacking a unique V-gene family were excluded. To address suspected cross-contamination and a sequencing artifact, a later analysis removed several hundred highly shared, low-generation-probability nucleotide sequences. In a later analysis, a clonal expansion index was calculated for each public chain from normalized within-repertoire ranks of inferred template counts. In a later analysis, generation probabilities were computed using a VDJ recombination model fitted to out-of-frame rearrangements, and the results were checked against IGoR. Hypergeometric tests were used in a later analysis to score TCR-TCR, TCR-HLA and TCR-CMV co-occurrence, with a repertoire-size bias correction applied to the TCR pairs. To estimate false discovery rates, a later analysis permuted the HLA or CMV assignments 20 times. A later analysis grouped co-occurring TCRs with DBSCAN, adding TCRdist sequence similarity when clustering within HLA-allele-positive subsets. Co-occurrence clustering excluded repertoires with fewer than 30,000 or more than 120,000 public chains, plus five with anomalous nucleotide sharing. TCRdb carries this immuneACCESS record with in-frame sequences only. Its versions omit some clonotypes, under half of them owing to an unresolved V gene in the studies checked, with the rest unexplained. V and J calls and clone size follow that table, whereas D and trimming were derived from the DNA. The sample table lists roughly 100,000 clones, about 83% of them with a count of one. The ten largest make up 6% to 7.5% of the sample.

CDR1 and CDR2 are read off the germline V gene as LGHNA and YSLEER. Spanning cysteine to phenylalanine, the CDR3 consists of 17 amino acids. Of the read, only the CDR3 DNA is kept; its 51 bases are in frame from base 1. Trimming at the junction amounts to 0 bases on V and 2 bases on J, and the germline ends lie 11 bases apart. This clone was detected only a few times. Its antigen target is currently unknown. No much larger clone exists at a distance of one base, and base qualities are not known. The sequence came from a man younger than 30 in good health and CMV-seronegative. The sequenced sample was PBMCs. The sequence links TRBV4-3 to TRBJ2-6; the D gene cannot be named for sure. The encoded CDR3 is CASSQDPPRAGANVLTF. The bases read TGCGCCAGCAGCCAAGATCCCCCCCGCGCTGGGGCCAACGTCCTGACTTTC.